Here is one T cell receptor (beta chain) with its context. Its specificity is not known. The protocol was immunoSEQ multiplex PCR, while the TCRdb copy is restricted to in-frame clones and leaves out a portion. The table lists fewer than 850,000 clones, roughly 87% of them singletons. The sample belongs to a study of shared clonotypes between healthy human individuals. Study-wide points: Larger richness was generally estimated for naive than memory subsets. Despite large depth, sorted-subset datasets appeared incompletely sequenced.

This CDR3 has 16 residues. Germline V gene data show CDR1 as SGHRS and CDR2 as YFSETQ. V gave up 0 bases and J gave up 0 bases, with 10 bases separating them. Each CD8 memory set brought CD45RO+ cells together with CCR7-negative CD45RA+ TemRA cells. The receptor's source is a man aged 18 to 30 in good health. Some clones in this sample may be carry-over from other donors' samples. The rearrangement uses TRBV5-1 and TRBJ1-3; TRBD1 is a possible D gene (5 bases). Sequences were obtained from memory CD8+ T cells from PBMCs. Subset specified: CD45RO+ cells pooled with CCR7-negative TemRA cells. The CDR3 region is CASSLDAGHSGNTIYF. Here the CDR3 DNA reads TGCGCCAGCAGCTTGGATGCAGGACACTCTGGAAACACCATATATTTT.